This T cell receptor beta chain was found in a study of post-analysis software for immune sequencing data. Study-level background: In terms of disease course, relapsing-remitting, secondary progressive and progressive-relapsing multiple sclerosis were included.

This clonotype was picked up a small number of times. The antigen is not known. The ends lost 2 bases at V and 0 bases at J; junction bases unmatched: 14. Germline V gene sequence: CDR1 SGHTA, CDR2 FQGNSA. The CDR3 contains 19 residues. The TCR beta cDNA libraries contained unique molecular identifiers. TCRdb itself ran the PCR reads through MiXCR, one entry per CDR3 protein. The table lists some 690,000 distinct CDR3 sequences, roughly 30% of them singletons, with more than 0.55% in the top ten. Study observations and caveats: Among five TRBV segments more frequent in patients than controls were TRBV5-6, TRBV5-1 and TRBV20-1. Controls' normalized Chao1 diversity significantly exceeded that of multiple sclerosis patients.

This sequence originates from a girl aged 5 to 17 with multiple sclerosis. The rearrangement uses TRBV7-2 and TRBJ2-7, with 9 bases aligning to TRBD2. The sequenced sample was blood. CDR3 coding DNA: TGTGCCAGCAGCTTAAAGGGGACTAGCTCCCAGACCGGCTCCTACGAGCAGTACTTC. Its protein product is CASSLKGTSSQTGSYEQYF.